The 7 T cell receptor beta chains given below trace back to one sample, sequenced in a study of cytomegalovirus exposure and HLA in healthy donors. Only in-frame clones appear in the TCRdb table, and some are missing; sequencing was by immunoSEQ multiplex PCR. The sample includes some 170,000 clones, around nine tenths of them seen just once. Material: PBMCs. All receptors derive from a man between 18 and 35 years old in good health and CMV-seropositive.

The chain recombines TRBV15 with TRBJ2-3; D not certain. With 4 bases removed from V and 0 bases from J, the gap between germline ends came to 11 bases. The CDR3 extends over 15 amino acids. Germline lookup yields CDR1 LNHNV and CDR2 YYDKDF (reference sequence). This CDR3 reads CATSTQVDSTDTQYF. The CDR3 nucleotides are TGTGCCACCAGCACTCAGGTCGATAGCACAGATACGCAGTATTTT.

The chain uses TRBV7-6 and TRBJ1-1; D remains ambiguous. V was cut by 1 base and J by 3 bases, with 6 bases left in between. The germline V gene has CDR1 SGHVS and CDR2 FNYEAQ. The CDR3 sequence is 13 residues long. The CDR3 protein is CASSLGEYTEAFF. CDR3 DNA sequence: TGTGCCAGCAGCTTAGGGGAGTACACTGAAGCTTTCTTT.

The genes are TRBV5-1 and TRBJ2-5, with a weak D call TRBD1 (6 bases). This CDR3 region has 15 residues. The V gene's germline CDR1 is SGHRS and CDR2 YFSETQ. The germline V and J ends were trimmed by 7 bases and 2 bases, with 18 bases remaining between them. In DNA, the CDR3 is TGCGCCAGCTGCCGGAACAGGGCCACTCAAGAGACCCAGTACTTC. Translating gives CASCRNRATQETQYF. Based on the CDR3 plus reference TRBV5-1 and TRBJ2-5, the full variable domain is KAGVTQTPRYLIKTRGQQVTLSCSPISGHRSVSWYQQTPGQGLQFLFEYFSETQRNKGNFPGRFSGRQFSNSRSEMNVSTLELGDSALYLCASCRNRATQETQYFGPGTRLLVL.

The chain has TRBV13 and TRBJ1-1; D is undetermined. The ends were cut back, 0 bases at V and 5 bases at J, with 10 bases in the middle. This CDR3 region has 14 residues. Per germline, CDR1 PRHDT and CDR2 FYEKMQ (reference sequence). CDR3 bases: TGTGCCAGCAGCTTAGGGGCCCCGGGTACTGAAGCTTTCTTT. This codes for CASSLGAPGTEAFF.

The rearrangement uses TRBV28 and TRBJ2-2; TRBD2 aligns across 10 bases. This CDR3 is 15 amino acids long. V lost 5 bases, J lost 5 bases, and 5 bases stayed unmatched. Germline CDR1 reads MDHEN; CDR2 reads SYDVKM. The CDR3 is CASSPRLAGTGELFF. The CDR3 DNA reads as TGTGCCAGCAGTCCCCGACTAGCGGGTACCGGGGAGCTGTTTTTT.

This sequence joins TRBV4-1 and TRBJ2-7, with 7 positions matching TRBD2. Germline lookup yields CDR1 MGHRA and CDR2 YSYEKL. The CDR3 consists of 15 residues. J lost 2 bases, V lost 1 base, and 5 bases had no gene match. CDR3: CASSQVGRGTYEQYF. CDR3 bases: TGCGCCAGCAGCCAAGTTGGGCGGGGGACCTACGAGCAGTACTTC.

This chain links TRBV5-1 with TRBJ1-2, with TRBD1 matching over 7 bases. This CDR3 has 14 residues. Germline V gene data show CDR1 as SGHRS and CDR2 as YFSETQ. Losses at the gene ends were 1 base for V and 6 bases for J; bases not matched to a gene: 6. CDR3 sequence (DNA): TGCGCCAGCAGCTTGCTCACTACAGGGGATGGCTACACCTTC. It codes for CASSLLTTGDGYTF.